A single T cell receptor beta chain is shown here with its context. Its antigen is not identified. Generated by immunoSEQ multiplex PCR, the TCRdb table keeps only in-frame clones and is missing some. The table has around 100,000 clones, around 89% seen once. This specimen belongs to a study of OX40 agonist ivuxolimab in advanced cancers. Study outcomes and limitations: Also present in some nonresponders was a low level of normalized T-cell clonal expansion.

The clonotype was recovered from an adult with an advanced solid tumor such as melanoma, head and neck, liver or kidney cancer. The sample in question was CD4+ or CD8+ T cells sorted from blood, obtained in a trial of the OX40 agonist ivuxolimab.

CDR3 in DNA: TGTGCCAGCTCACCGGGACTAGCGGCGCAAGAGACCCAGTACTTC. It codes for CASSPGLAAQETQYF. The chain joins TRBV18 to TRBJ2-5; 11 bases match TRBD2. Per germline, CDR1 KGHSH and CDR2 LQKENI. The V gene end was trimmed by 3 bases and the J gene end by 2 bases; junction bases not matched to a gene: 2. The CDR3 runs to 15 residues.